This T cell receptor beta chain was captured by sequencing in a study of PD-L1 blockade in urothelial cancer. Study background: Atezolizumab at 1,200 mg intravenously every 3 weeks was started by patients in about 2014.

This sample's time point: peripheral blood 6 weeks after treatment start. Per-patient samples, pretreatment and on-treatment, numbered 1 to 8. In this sample, this clone turned up once. The antigen is not known. Here immunoSEQ multiplex PCR was the method, and the copy in TCRdb shows in-frame clones only, minus some. The sample carries about 91,000 clones, roughly 80% recorded once. Study-wide points: Patients with below-median pretreatment blood clonality survived longer.

Per the germline V gene, CDR1 is SGHRS and CDR2 is YFSETQ. The CDR3 runs 14 residues. Trimming left V 2 bases short and J 1 base short, with 6 bases between. The rearrangement uses TRBV5-1 and TRBJ2-2; D gene ambiguous. This sequence originates from a man aged 70 or older with urothelial cancer. The source material was PBMCs, sampled around atezolizumab (anti-PD-L1) treatment. CDR3 DNA sequence: TGCGCCAGCAGCTTTCTAGTGAACACCGGGGAGCTGTTTTTT. This encodes CASSFLVNTGELFF.